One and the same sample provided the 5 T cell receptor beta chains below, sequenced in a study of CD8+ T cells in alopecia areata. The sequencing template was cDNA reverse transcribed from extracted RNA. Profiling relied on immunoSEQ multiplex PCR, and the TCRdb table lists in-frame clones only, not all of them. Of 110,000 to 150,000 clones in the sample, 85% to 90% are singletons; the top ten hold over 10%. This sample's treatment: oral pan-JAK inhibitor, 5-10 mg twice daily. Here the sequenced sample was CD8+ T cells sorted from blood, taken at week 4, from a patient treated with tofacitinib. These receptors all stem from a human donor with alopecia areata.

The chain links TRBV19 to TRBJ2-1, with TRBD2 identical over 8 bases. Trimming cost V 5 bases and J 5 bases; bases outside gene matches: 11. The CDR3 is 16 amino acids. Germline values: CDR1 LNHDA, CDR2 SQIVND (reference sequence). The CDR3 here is CASSESGSPGNNEQFF. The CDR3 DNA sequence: TGTGCCAGTAGTGAAAGCGGGAGCCCAGGCAACAATGAGCAGTTCTTC.

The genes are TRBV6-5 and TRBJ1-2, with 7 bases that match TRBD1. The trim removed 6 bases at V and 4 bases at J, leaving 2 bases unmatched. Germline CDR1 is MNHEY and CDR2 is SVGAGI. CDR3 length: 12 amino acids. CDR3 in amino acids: CASSGDSYGYTF. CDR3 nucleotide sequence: TGTGCCAGCAGCGGGGACAGCTATGGCTACACCTTC.

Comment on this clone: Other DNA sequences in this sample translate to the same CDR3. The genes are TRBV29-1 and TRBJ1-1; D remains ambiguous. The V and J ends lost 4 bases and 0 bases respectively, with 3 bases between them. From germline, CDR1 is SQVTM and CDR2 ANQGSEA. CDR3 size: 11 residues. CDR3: CSVGLNTEAFF. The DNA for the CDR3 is TGCAGCGTTGGGTTGAACACTGAAGCTTTCTTT.

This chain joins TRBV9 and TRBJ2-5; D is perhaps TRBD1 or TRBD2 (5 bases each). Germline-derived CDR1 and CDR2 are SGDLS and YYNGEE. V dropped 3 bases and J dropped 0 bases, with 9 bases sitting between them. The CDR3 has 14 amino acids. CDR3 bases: TGTGCCAGCAGCGAGTGGGGGAACCAAGAGACCCAGTACTTC. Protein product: CASSEWGNQETQYF.

DNA for the CDR3: TGTGCCAGCAGCTTCAGAGGGACCGTTTACGAGCAGTACTTC. It encodes CASSFRGTVYEQYF. The J gene is TRBJ2-7, the V gene TRBV5-6, with D tentatively TRBD1 or TRBD2 (5 bases each). Germline V gene lookup returns CDR1 SGHDT and CDR2 YYEEEE. Trimming left V 2 bases short and J 4 bases short, with 13 bases between. The CDR3 length is 14 residues.